Following are 10 T cell receptor beta chains from one sample sequenced in a study of T cells in Graves' hyperthyroidism and ophthalmopathy. Regions amplified from RNA transcripts were the TCR beta CDR3 regions. When the TCR CDR3 underwent first-round RT-PCR, the HTBI primer set was used. One entry per CDR3 protein results from TCRdb running MiXCR on the multiplex PCR reads. The data contain hundreds of thousands of distinct CDR3 sequences, 40% to 55% of them singletons. Input material: peripheral blood or thyroid tissue (not recorded which). The receptors here all came from an adult man with Graves' disease, either hyperthyroidism or ophthalmopathy (not recorded which).

For this clonotype: A single base separates this from a much larger clone, so it may be a read error. Likely a read error: the CDR3 ends without its conserved phenylalanine or tryptophan. The chain uses TRBV2 and TRBJ2-5, with D unclear. Trimming removed 7 bases from V and 3 bases from J, with 6 bases in between. Germline V gives CDR1 SNHLY, CDR2 FYNNEI. The CDR3 extends over 11 amino acids. CDR3 loop: CASMVKETQYL. DNA for the CDR3: TGTGCCAGCATGGTTAAAGAGACCCAGTACCTC.

This rearrangement joins TRBV7-9 to TRBJ1-2; D gene unclear. Between the trimmed V and J ends, which lost 2 bases and 6 bases, there was a span of 16 bases. CDR1 and CDR2 (germline): SEHNR, FQNEAQ (reference sequence). The CDR3 consists of 15 residues. The CDR3 here is CASSLSFGDPDGYTF. The CDR3, as DNA: TGTGCCAGCAGCTTATCCTTCGGGGATCCGGATGGCTACACCTTC.

This clonotype turned up a few times. The V call is TRBV20-1, the J call TRBJ1-1; D possibly corresponds to TRBD1 (5 bases). The V end was cut by 5 bases, the J end by 1 base, with 11 bases between. CDR1 is DFQATT and CDR2 is SNEGSKA in the germline V gene (reference sequence). This CDR3 region has 13 residues. The CDR3 sequence is CSARQLGNTEAFF. The CDR3 DNA follows: TGCAGTGCTCGACAGCTGGGGAACACTGAAGCTTTCTTT.

This clonotype was seen more than once but under ten times. The chain recombines TRBV7-2 with TRBJ1-5, with D possibly being TRBD1 (5 bases). Germline CDR1 SGHTA, CDR2 FQGNSA. V was shortened by 6 bases and J by 8 bases, with 23 bases between the two germline ends. CDR3 length: 16 residues. Here the CDR3 DNA reads TGTGCCAGCAGTGAAGATGTTGGCAGGGTCTTAGAGCCCCAGCATTTT. The encoded protein is CASSEDVGRVLEPQHF.

Notes on this clonotype: An end of the junction does not agree with germline; a read error may underlie this. This chain links TRBV12-3 or TRBV12-4 with TRBJ1-6; D is undetermined. The CDR3 covers 12 residues. CDR3 bases: TGTGCCGGCAGTTCGATAAATTCACCCCTCCACTTT. The encoded protein is CAGSSINSPLHF.

The gene calls are TRBV20-1 and TRBJ2-5, with 11 bases fitting TRBD1. V lost 3 bases and J lost 1; bases outside the gene matches: 13. The germline V gene encodes CDR1 DFQATT and CDR2 SNEGSKA (reference sequence). This CDR3 comprises 18 residues. This chain's CDR3 is CSARAPTGTGGGQETQYF. In DNA form, the CDR3 reads TGCAGTGCTAGGGCACCCACCGGGACAGGGGGGGGCCAAGAGACCCAGTACTTC.

The V gene is TRBV5-1, the J gene TRBJ1-1; no definite D call. The CDR3 has 14 residues. With 4 bases removed from V and 2 bases from J, the gap between germline ends came to 12 bases. Germline V gives CDR1 SGHRS, CDR2 YFSETQ. CDR3: CASSLSTGNTEAFF. CDR3 DNA sequence: TGCGCCAGCAGCCTTTCCACGGGAAACACTGAAGCTTTCTTT. The full variable domain, rest sourced from reference TRBV5-1 and TRBJ1-1, is KAGVTQTPRYLIKTRGQQVTLSCSPISGHRSVSWYQQTPGQGLQFLFEYFSETQRNKGNFPGRFSGRQFSNSRSEMNVSTLELGDSALYLCASSLSTGNTEAFFGQGTRLTVV.

This clonotype was detected only once. The rearrangement joins TRBV7-8 to TRBJ1-4; weak D call: TRBD1 (6 bases). V was cut by 11 bases and J by 8 bases, with 18 bases left in between. CDR3 length equals 13 residues. The V gene's germline CDR1 is SGHVS and CDR2 FQNEAQ. CDR3 DNA sequence: TGTGCCTGGAGTGGGGGGGCCGAAGAAAAACTGTTTTTT. Residues: CAWSGGAEEKLFF.

This clonotype was seen more than once but under ten times. The chain combines TRBV7-9 with TRBJ1-4; a possible D gene is TRBD1 (5 bases). Germline values: CDR1 SEHNR, CDR2 FQNEAQ (reference sequence). This CDR3 region has 17 residues. V lost 4 bases to trimming and J lost 3 bases, with 18 bases between them. The CDR3 nucleotides are TGTGCCAGCAGCTCATTCTTGGGTGGGGCCTCTAATGAAAAACTGTTTTTT. Amino acids: CASSSFLGGASNEKLFF.

V gene TRBV19 combines with J gene TRBJ1-3, with D possibly matching TRBD1 (5 bases). V dropped 7 bases and J dropped 1 base, with 14 bases sitting between them. Looked up from germline, CDR1 is LNHDA and CDR2 is SQIVND (reference sequence). The CDR3 spans 15 residues. The CDR3 loop reads CASKDGGLSGNTIYF. The CDR3 coding sequence is TGTGCCAGTAAAGATGGGGGATTATCTGGAAACACCATATATTTT.